The rows below give T cell receptor beta chains drawn from one sample of a study of T-cell reconstitution after alpha-beta-depleted transplantation in children. TCRdb processed the PCR reads anew with MiXCR; each CDR3 protein has one entry. The data show hundreds of thousands of distinct CDR3 sequences, around a sixth seen once. The source material was PBMCs from the stem cell graft donor, sampled from the stem cell graft. The receptors were gathered from a human donor who donated a stem cell graft to a child with acute myeloid leukemia. Both conserved end residues are trimmed from each CDR3.

>TRBV4-3|TRBJ2-1
ASSQDLGLDSNEQF
>TRBV28|TRBJ2-7
ASIQGYEQY
>TRBV7-2|TRBJ2-5
ASSPDWGTQY
>TRBV6-5|TRBJ2-1
ASSYTTLQREQF
>TRBV3-1|TRBJ1-4
ASSRVADRGEKLF
>TRBV24-1|TRBJ1-2
ATSDLRGPPTGYT
>TRBV25-1|TRBJ2-3
ASGYRGSLDTQY
>TRBV29-1|TRBJ2-1
SVEGTGVNEQF
>TRBV6-5|TRBJ1-1
ASSYLQGTEAF
>TRBV20-1|TRBJ1-2
SALDRDTTLLGFGYT
>TRBV7-9|TRBJ2-1
ASIGGDMSSYNEQF
>TRBV5-1|TRBJ1-2
ASSLGGDRTVGYT
>TRBV29-1|TRBJ2-2
SVETVTGELF
>TRBV2|TRBJ1-2
ASEGQRNYGYT
>TRBV12-3/TRBV12-4|TRBJ2-5
ASSLVNARYQETQY
>TRBV7-2|TRBJ2-5
ASSSQGRGQETQY
>TRBV2|TRBJ1-2
ASSEWREGGYT
>TRBV11-3|TRBJ2-7
ASSPASGGSYEQY
>TRBV5-1|TRBJ2-1
ASRYGGGGLYNEQF
>TRBV20-1|TRBJ2-1
SARRPGQGAKNEQF
>TRBV20-1|TRBJ2-7
SATKSEEAYEQY
>TRBV6-1|TRBJ1-2
ASSERSGTGGDGYT
>TRBV9|TRBJ2-3
ASSVQVAGTDTQY
>TRBV20-1|TRBJ1-1
SARILRPNSPLVNTEAF
>TRBV6-2/TRBV6-3|TRBJ2-7
ASKQATSYEQY
>TRBV5-1|TRBJ1-1
ASSFGEGTEAF
>TRBV15|TRBJ2-4
ATSRVMGSTNIQY
>TRBV7-2|TRBJ2-7
ASSSGRWTYEQY
>TRBV7-9|TRBJ2-2
FGEGPNTGELF
>TRBV12-3/TRBV12-4|TRBJ2-7
ASSFRDRGLDEQY
>TRBV12-3/TRBV12-4|TRBJ1-6
ASSDRGQSPLH
>TRBV19|TRBJ1-2
ASSDPSGGYGYT
>TRBV5-6|TRBJ1-4
ASSLEGSPTNEKLF
>TRBV6-1|TRBJ2-4
ASSQTGGLAKNIQY
>TRBV20-1|TRBJ2-1
FSGRPPF
>TRBV29-1|TRBJ2-3
SVEPLGDSTDTQY
>TRBV20-1|TRBJ1-6
GTWVAPYNSPLH
>TRBV7-6|TRBJ2-5
ASSSLDIPLQETQY
>TRBV6-2/TRBV6-3|TRBJ1-2
ASSYGTAFYGYT
>TRBV20-1|TRBJ2-6
SARGDSGANVLT
>TRBV12-3/TRBV12-4|TRBJ1-2
ASSPRTGRYGYT
>TRBV29-1|TRBJ1-2
SPGPGSDNYGYT
>TRBV6-2/TRBV6-3|TRBJ2-7
ASSYSGQTAYEQY
>TRBV20-1|TRBJ2-2
SAGAPTGELF
>TRBV29-1|TRBJ2-1
SADPKAAYNEQF
>TRBV20-1|TRBJ1-2
SARVPTHYGYT
>TRBV28|TRBJ2-1
ASSLQRGDFYNEQF
>TRBV6-1|TRBJ2-1
ASTLSTGANNEQF
>TRBV20-1|TRBJ2-3
SARAAGWVADTQY
>TRBV27|TRBJ2-1
ASSFRAGSSYNEQF
>TRBV5-5|TRBJ2-7
ASSLRRPEQY
>TRBV12-3/TRBV12-4|TRBJ2-6
ASSSWGIGANVLT
>TRBV5-1|TRBJ1-1
ASSLIGTGGGTEAF
>TRBV20-1|TRBJ2-1
SASVGAYNEQF
>TRBV5-5|TRBJ1-5
ASSLMGSGNQPQH
>TRBV29-1|TRBJ2-7
SVAETGHEQY
>TRBV7-2|TRBJ2-4
ASSSTSGVDIQY
>TRBV7-2|TRBJ2-1
ASSLASGGTGGLNEQF
>TRBV4-2|TRBJ2-6
ASSQKDHTGTSGANVLT